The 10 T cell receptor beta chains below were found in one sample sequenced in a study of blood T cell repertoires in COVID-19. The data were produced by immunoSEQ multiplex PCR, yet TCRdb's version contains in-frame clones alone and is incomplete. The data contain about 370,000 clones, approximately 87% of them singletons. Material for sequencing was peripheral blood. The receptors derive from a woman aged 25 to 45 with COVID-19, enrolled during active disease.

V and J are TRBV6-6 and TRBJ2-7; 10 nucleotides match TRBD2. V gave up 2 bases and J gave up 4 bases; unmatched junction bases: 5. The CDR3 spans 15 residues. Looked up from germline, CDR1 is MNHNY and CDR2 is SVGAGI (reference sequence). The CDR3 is CASSYGASGRYEQYF. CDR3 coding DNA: TGTGCCAGCAGTTACGGCGCTAGCGGGAGATACGAGCAGTACTTC.

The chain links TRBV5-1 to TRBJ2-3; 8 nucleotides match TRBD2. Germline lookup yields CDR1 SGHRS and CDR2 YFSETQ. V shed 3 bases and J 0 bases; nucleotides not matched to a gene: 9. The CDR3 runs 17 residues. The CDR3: CASSSLLAELSTDTQYF. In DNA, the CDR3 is TGCGCCAGCAGCTCGTTACTAGCGGAGCTTAGCACAGATACGCAGTATTTT.

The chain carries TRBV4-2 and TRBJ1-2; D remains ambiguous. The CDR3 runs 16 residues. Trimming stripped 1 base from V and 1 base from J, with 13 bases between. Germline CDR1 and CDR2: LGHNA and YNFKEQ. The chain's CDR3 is CASSQGVTGVNYGYTF. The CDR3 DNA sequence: TGTGCCAGCAGCCAAGGCGTCACGGGAGTTAACTATGGCTACACCTTC.

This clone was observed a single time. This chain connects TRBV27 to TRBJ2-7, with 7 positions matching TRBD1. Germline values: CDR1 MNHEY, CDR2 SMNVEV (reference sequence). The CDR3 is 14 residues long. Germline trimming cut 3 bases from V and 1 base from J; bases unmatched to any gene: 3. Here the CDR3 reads CASSLTGKSYEQYF. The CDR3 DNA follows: TGTGCCAGCAGTTTGACAGGGAAGTCCTACGAGCAGTACTTC.

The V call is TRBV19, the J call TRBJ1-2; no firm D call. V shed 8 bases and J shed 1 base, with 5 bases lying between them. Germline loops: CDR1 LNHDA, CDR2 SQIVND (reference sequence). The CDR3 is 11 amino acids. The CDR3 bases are TGTGCCAGTTCGCGTAACTATGGCTACACCTTC. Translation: CASSRNYGYTF. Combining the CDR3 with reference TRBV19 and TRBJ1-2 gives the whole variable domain DGGITQSPKYLFRKEGQNVTLSCEQNLNHDAMYWYRQDPGQGLRLIYYSQIVNDFQKGDIAEGYSVSREKKESFPLTVTSAQKNPTAFYLCASSRNYGYTFGSGTRLTVV.

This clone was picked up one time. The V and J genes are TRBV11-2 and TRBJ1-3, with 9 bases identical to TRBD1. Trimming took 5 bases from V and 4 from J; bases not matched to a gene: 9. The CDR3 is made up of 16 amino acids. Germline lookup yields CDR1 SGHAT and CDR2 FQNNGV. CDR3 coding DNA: TGTGCCAGCAGCCAAGGGTACAGGGGGCACGGAAACACCATATATTTT. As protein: CASSQGYRGHGNTIYF.

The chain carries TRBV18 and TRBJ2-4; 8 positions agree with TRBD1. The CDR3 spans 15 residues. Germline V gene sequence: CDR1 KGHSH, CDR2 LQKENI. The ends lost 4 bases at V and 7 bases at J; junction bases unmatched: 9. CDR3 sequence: CASSLTGQVGNIQYF. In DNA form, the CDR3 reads TGTGCCAGCTCACTAACGGGACAGGTTGGGAACATTCAGTACTTC.

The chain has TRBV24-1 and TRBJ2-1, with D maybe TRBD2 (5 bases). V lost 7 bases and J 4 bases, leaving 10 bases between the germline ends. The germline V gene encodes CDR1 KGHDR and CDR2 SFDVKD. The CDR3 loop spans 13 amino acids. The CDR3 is CATSQRMYNEQFF. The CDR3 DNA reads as TGTGCCACCAGCCAGCGGATGTACAATGAGCAGTTCTTC.

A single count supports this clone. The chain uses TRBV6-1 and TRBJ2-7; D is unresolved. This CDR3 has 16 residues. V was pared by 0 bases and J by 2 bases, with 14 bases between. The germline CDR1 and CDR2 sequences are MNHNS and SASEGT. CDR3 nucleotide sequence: TGTGCCAGCAGTGAAGCGTCGGGTGACGGAGCCTACGAGCAGTACTTC. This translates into CASSEASGDGAYEQYF.

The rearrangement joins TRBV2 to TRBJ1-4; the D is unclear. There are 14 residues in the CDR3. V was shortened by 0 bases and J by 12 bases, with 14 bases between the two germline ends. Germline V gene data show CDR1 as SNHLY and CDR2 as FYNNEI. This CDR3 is CASSEALPWRELFF. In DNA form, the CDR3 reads TGTGCCAGCAGTGAAGCGCTCCCTTGGAGGGAACTGTTTTTT.